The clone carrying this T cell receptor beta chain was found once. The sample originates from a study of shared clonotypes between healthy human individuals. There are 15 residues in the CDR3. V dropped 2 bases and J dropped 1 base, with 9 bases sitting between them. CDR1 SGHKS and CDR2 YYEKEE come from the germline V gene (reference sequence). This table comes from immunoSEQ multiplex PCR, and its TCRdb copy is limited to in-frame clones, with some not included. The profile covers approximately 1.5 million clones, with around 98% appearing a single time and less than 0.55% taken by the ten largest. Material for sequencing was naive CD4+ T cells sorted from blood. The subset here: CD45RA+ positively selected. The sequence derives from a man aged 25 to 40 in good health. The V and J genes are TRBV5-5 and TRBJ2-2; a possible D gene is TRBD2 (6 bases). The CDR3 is CASSFAGLNTGELFF. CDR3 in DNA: TGTGCCAGCAGCTTTGCGGGATTGAACACCGGGGAGCTGTTTTTT.